This T cell receptor (beta chain) was observed in a study of T cell responses to AZD1222 COVID-19 vaccine. Study results and caveats: Clonal diversity was possibly underestimated, and white British individuals and females predominated among donors.

The protocol was immunoSEQ multiplex PCR, while the TCRdb copy is restricted to in-frame clones and leaves out a portion. The sample comprises under 150,000 clones, 85% to 95% of which are singletons, and approximately 9% rests with the top ten. Pooling of second doses given at about 4 or about 12 weeks was done. This clone came up once. The antigen is undetermined. The CDR3 has 16 residues. Germline V CDR1 and CDR2: SGHVS, FQNEAQ. V lost 7 bases and J lost 2, with 21 bases in between. The chain combines TRBV7-8 with TRBJ2-7, with D possibly matching TRBD2 (6 bases). This TCR was recovered from an adult who received the AZD1222 COVID-19 vaccine. This specimen consisted of peripheral blood, obtained 28 days after the second AZD1222 dose. The CDR3 loop is CASTGPGRLTPYEQYV. CDR3 coding DNA: TGTGCCAGCACCGGCCCGGGGAGGCTGACCCCCTACGAGCAGTACGTC.